Sequencing of this TCR beta chain was carried out in a study of CD8 T cells in ankylosing spondylitis. Study findings and constraints: Past research had described some motif variants in reactive arthritis synovial fluid and blood. Typical of ankylosing spondylitis blood, it appeared, was a TCR beta motif of under 10 highly homologous variants.

Germline V gives CDR1 SGHRS, CDR2 YFSETQ. The CDR3 extends over 16 amino acids. Trimming took 4 bases from V and 6 from J; bases not matched to a gene: 10. One entry per CDR3 protein, called by TCRdb with MiXCR from the 5' RACE reads. The table lists 180,000 or so distinct CDR3 sequences, around 10% of them singletons, with about 29% in the top ten. Worth noting for this clonotype: As yet, its antigen is unknown.

The rearrangement links TRBV5-1 to TRBJ2-2; 9 bases match TRBD1. The receptor comes from a male donor with ankylosing spondylitis or in good health (not recorded which). The sample consisted of blood, either unsorted or a sorted T cell fraction (not recorded which). The CDR3 DNA reads as TGCGCCAGCAGCCCGGGGGGACAGGGTGTCCCCGGGGAGCTGTTTTTT. It yields the protein CASSPGGQGVPGELFF.